Below, 26 T cell receptor beta chains from the same sample are listed, as sequenced in a study of blood T cell repertoires in COVID-19. Profiling relied on immunoSEQ multiplex PCR, and the TCRdb table lists in-frame clones only, not all of them. This sample yields about 180,000 clones, of which just over 85% are seen a single time; more than 7.5% belongs to the top ten. Specimen: peripheral blood. The origin of the receptors is a man aged 50-60 years with active or convalescent COVID-19.

CDR3 DNA: TGTGCCAGCAGAACACTAGCCTCCTACGAGCAGTACTTC. This sequence encodes CASRTLASYEQYF. This sequence joins TRBV7-2 and TRBJ2-7; tentatively, D is TRBD2 (6 bases). Trimming cost V 6 bases and J 0 bases, with 9 bases left between them. The CDR3 runs to 13 residues. Germline loops: CDR1 SGHTA, CDR2 FQGNSA.

The V gene is TRBV27, the J gene TRBJ2-6; a weak D match, TRBD2 (6 bases). CDR1 and CDR2 (germline): MNHEY, SMNVEV (reference sequence). CDR3 length: 18 residues. V was trimmed by 5 bases and J by 4 bases, leaving 21 bases between them. DNA for the CDR3: TGTGCCAGCAGTACCTTGCGGGACGTGAACGCGGGGGCCAACGTCCTGACTTTC. It specifies CASSTLRDVNAGANVLTF.

This clone appeared a single time. The J gene is TRBJ2-5, the V gene TRBV5-4, with no clear D. There are 13 residues in the CDR3. Germline values: CDR1 SGHNT, CDR2 YYREEE (reference sequence). V was cut by 2 bases and J by 4 bases, with 9 bases left in between. The CDR3: CASSLNTAETQYF. The CDR3 coding sequence is TGTGCCAGCAGCTTAAACACAGCAGAGACCCAGTACTTC.

V is TRBV6-5 and J is TRBJ1-5; D gene uncertain. The CDR3 has 13 residues. Trimming pared 0 bases from V and 6 bases from J, leaving 6 bases between. Germline-derived CDR1 and CDR2 are MNHEY and SVGAGI. The CDR3 spells CASSYSRFQPQHF. The CDR3 DNA follows: TGTGCCAGCAGTTACTCGAGGTTTCAGCCCCAGCATTTT.

This clone was recorded once. V usage is TRBV5-1 and J usage is TRBJ2-3, with TRBD2 matching over 8 bases. The trim removed 4 bases at V and 0 bases at J, leaving 10 bases unmatched. In germline, CDR1 is SGHRS, CDR2 YFSETQ. The CDR3 runs to 17 residues. DNA for the CDR3: TGCGCCAGCAGCCGGGGGGGTAGCGGAACTAGCACAGATACGCAGTATTTT. Translating gives CASSRGGSGTSTDTQYF.

The chain joins TRBV27 to TRBJ2-3, with unresolved D. This CDR3 spans 13 amino acids. V lost 8 bases and J 2 bases, leaving 11 bases between the germline ends. The germline V gene encodes CDR1 MNHEY and CDR2 SMNVEV (reference sequence). This CDR3 reads CASQPYDTDTQYF. The DNA of the CDR3 is TGTGCCAGCCAACCCTACGACACAGATACGCAGTATTTT.

V usage is TRBV19 and J usage is TRBJ2-3, with TRBD2 matching over 10 bases. Trimming cost V 7 bases and J 3 bases; bases outside gene matches: 4. From germline, CDR1 is LNHDA and CDR2 SQIVND (reference sequence). CDR3 length equals 14 residues. Here the CDR3 reads CASTSGGRTDTQYF. CDR3 nucleotide sequence: TGTGCCAGTACTAGCGGGGGCAGGACAGATACGCAGTATTTT. The full variable domain, completed using reference TRBV19 and TRBJ2-3, is DGGITQSPKYLFRKEGQNVTLSCEQNLNHDAMYWYRQDPGQGLRLIYYSQIVNDFQKGDIAEGYSVSREKKESFPLTVTSAQKNPTAFYLCASTSGGRTDTQYFGPGTRLTVL.

The chain combines TRBV2 with TRBJ1-1; D might be TRBD1 (5 bases). Germline CDR1 is SNHLY and CDR2 is FYNNEI. Trimming pared 7 bases from V and 7 bases from J, leaving 19 bases between. The CDR3 sequence is 14 residues long. The CDR3 spells CASTKRRGQDEAFF. CDR3 coding DNA: TGTGCCAGCACCAAGAGGAGGGGTCAAGATGAAGCTTTCTTT.

The V call is TRBV19, the J call TRBJ2-7; 7 bases line up with TRBD2. Germline values: CDR1 LNHDA, CDR2 SQIVND (reference sequence). This CDR3 has 15 amino acids. V trimming: 6 bases; J trimming: 2 bases; junction bases outside the gene matches: 10. The CDR3 here is CASRTSGMAPYEQYF. The CDR3 DNA reads as TGTGCCAGTAGAACAAGCGGGATGGCCCCCTACGAGCAGTACTTC.

The CDR3 here is CASSEVTGGPGMNTEAFF. In DNA form, the CDR3 reads TGTGCCAGCAGTGAGGTTACAGGGGGACCGGGCATGAACACTGAAGCTTTCTTT. The rearrangement joins TRBV6-1 to TRBJ1-1; 8 bases map to TRBD1. The junction had 12 bases not matched to a gene; V was cut back by 3 bases and J by 0 bases. CDR1 and CDR2 from the germline V gene are MNHNS and SASEGT. The CDR3 runs 18 residues.

This clone was observed a few times. This chain connects TRBV3-1 (or the pseudogene TRBV3-2) to TRBJ1-6, with D hard to call. The CDR3 extends over 15 amino acids. From germline, CDR1 is LGHDT and CDR2 YNNKEL (reference sequence). Trimming left V 0 bases short and J 10 bases short, with 13 bases between. The CDR3, as DNA: TGTGCCAGCAGCCAAGAGGCCGGTGGAGGGTCACCCCTCCACTTT. It yields the protein CASSQEAGGGSPLHF.

V and J are TRBV5-4 and TRBJ2-7; the match to TRBD2 covers 13 bases. The ends lost 0 bases at V and 5 bases at J; junction bases unmatched: 5. Germline values: CDR1 SGHNT, CDR2 YYREEE (reference sequence). This CDR3 has 16 residues. CDR3 sequence (DNA): TGTGCCAGCAGCTTGGCCGCGACTAGCGGGAGGAACGAGCAGTACTTC. As protein: CASSLAATSGRNEQYF.

V gene TRBV6-5 combines with J gene TRBJ2-1; 9 positions agree with TRBD2. CDR1 is MNHEY and CDR2 is SVGAGI in the germline V gene. The junction had 8 bases not matched to a gene; V was cut back by 1 base and J by 7 bases. The CDR3 is 16 amino acids. The CDR3 sequence: CASSYWLSGSRNEQFF. CDR3 DNA sequence: TGTGCCAGCAGTTACTGGCTTAGCGGGAGCCGGAATGAGCAGTTCTTC.

This clone was seen only a few times. The V call is TRBV7-9, the J call TRBJ1-1; D unclear. V gave up 1 base and J gave up 4 bases, with 13 bases separating them. Germline V lookup: CDR1 SEHNR, CDR2 FQNEAQ (reference sequence). The length of the CDR3 is 15 residues. DNA of the CDR3: TGTGCCAGCAGCTTAGGGCGGGGTTCGATCACTGAAGCTTTCTTT. Its translation is CASSLGRGSITEAFF.

The chain carries TRBV18 and TRBJ1-3, with D unclear. V shed 3 bases and J shed 1 base, with 4 bases lying between them. The CDR3 is 13 amino acids. CDR1 and CDR2 (germline): KGHSH, LQKENI. CDR3 DNA: TGTGCCAGCTCACCTATGTCTGGAAACACCATATATTTT. Translating it yields CASSPMSGNTIYF.

This clone appeared a few times. V and J are TRBV28 and TRBJ1-2, with TRBD1 identical over 8 bases. J gave up 1 base and V 4 bases, and 8 bases lay outside the gene matches. The CDR3 sequence is 16 residues long. From germline, CDR1 is MDHEN and CDR2 SYDVKM. The CDR3 DNA follows: TGTGCCAGCAGTTCCCGACAGGGGAAGGATAACTATGGCTACACCTTC. Encoded protein: CASSSRQGKDNYGYTF.

This chain links TRBV4-3 with TRBJ2-7; D uncertain. This CDR3 spans 14 amino acids. V was clipped by 2 bases and J by 0 bases, with 8 bases between them. Germline loops: CDR1 LGHNA, CDR2 YSLEER. The CDR3 DNA reads as TGCGCCAGCAGCCAAACACAAAACTCCTACGAGCAGTACTTC. This gives the protein CASSQTQNSYEQYF.

In this sample, this clone turned up once. V usage is TRBV5-1 and J usage is TRBJ1-1, with D possibly TRBD1 on 6 matching bases. This CDR3 spans 16 amino acids. Trimming removed 4 bases from V and 3 bases from J, with 19 bases in between. Looked up from germline, CDR1 is SGHRS and CDR2 is YFSETQ. CDR3 region: CASSAGTFNLDTEAFF. The CDR3 region has the DNA TGCGCCAGCAGCGCCGGGACATTCAACCTCGACACTGAAGCTTTCTTT.

This chain connects TRBV23-1 to TRBJ2-5, with a tentative D call TRBD2 (5 bases). TRBV23-1 is given ORF status, its function remaining uncertain. The CDR3 runs to 13 residues. V was trimmed by 8 bases and J by 5 bases, leaving 15 bases between them. As DNA, the CDR3 is TGCGCCAGCGACCGTGGAGGCGGGGAGACCCAGTACTTC. Translation gives CASDRGGGETQYF.

The V gene is TRBV11-2, the J gene TRBJ1-2, with D perhaps TRBD1 (5 bases). CDR3 length: 15 residues. The ends were cut back, 0 bases at V and 4 bases at J, with 12 bases in the middle. From germline, CDR1 is SGHAT and CDR2 FQNNGV. The CDR3 loop reads CASSLDSGVLYGYTF. CDR3 DNA sequence: TGTGCCAGCAGCTTAGATTCGGGGGTCCTCTATGGCTACACCTTC.

The chain employs TRBV24-1 and TRBJ2-2, with 14 nucleotides matching TRBD2. The germline gives CDR1 KGHDR, CDR2 SFDVKD. The V gene end was trimmed by 3 bases and the J gene end by 6 bases; junction bases not matched to a gene: 11. The CDR3 contains 19 residues. The CDR3 DNA reads TGTGCCACCAGTGATCCCAATGGACTAGCGGGAGGCCTGGCCGGGGAGCTGTTTTTT. It specifies CATSDPNGLAGGLAGELFF.

In nucleotides, the CDR3 is TGTGCCAGCAGCTTAGTCGGGGGAACGGGATCACCCCTCCACTTT. Translating it yields CASSLVGGTGSPLHF. The V gene is TRBV7-6, the J gene TRBJ1-6, with D perhaps TRBD1 (5 bases). Between the trimmed V and J ends, which lost 1 base and 10 bases, there was a span of 14 bases. This CDR3 spans 15 amino acids. Germline CDR1 SGHVS, CDR2 FNYEAQ.

The chain uses TRBV18 and TRBJ2-2, with D tentatively TRBD2 (6 bases). Trimming took off 4 bases at V and 1 base at J, with 10 bases between the two ends. Germline loops: CDR1 KGHSH, CDR2 LQKENI. This CDR3 is built from 15 residues. The CDR3 loop is CASSRNSGNTGELFF. CDR3 in DNA: TGTGCCAGCTCACGGAATAGCGGGAACACCGGGGAGCTGTTTTTT.

This chain connects TRBV19 to TRBJ1-2, with D unresolved. CDR1 is LNHDA, CDR2 SQIVND, per germline (reference sequence). The V gene lost 3 bases and the J gene lost 2 bases, with 13 bases spanning the gap. The CDR3 is made up of 15 amino acids. The DNA of the CDR3 is TGTGCCAGTAGTATCGCGGCCTTTTTGAACTATGGCTACACCTTC. It specifies CASSIAAFLNYGYTF.

The rearrangement uses TRBV7-3 and TRBJ2-7; D gene ambiguous. The CDR3 runs to 14 residues. V lost 1 base to trimming and J lost 0 bases, with 7 bases between them. Germline V gives CDR1 SGHTA, CDR2 FQGTGA. The CDR3 DNA reads as TGTGCCAGCAGCTTAAGTTCCGGCTCCTACGAGCAGTACTTC. Amino acid sequence: CASSLSSGSYEQYF.

The sample holds one count of this clone. The V and J genes are TRBV6-1 and TRBJ2-6; possible D gene TRBD1, 6 bases. The CDR3 has 16 residues. CDR1 and CDR2 from the germline V gene are MNHNS and SASEGT. V was pared by 4 bases and J by 2 bases, with 12 bases between. CDR3 region: CASSAFTGTGANVLTF. DNA for the CDR3: TGTGCCAGCAGTGCCTTTACAGGGACTGGGGCCAACGTCCTGACTTTC.